This passage covers 2 T cell receptor beta chains from one sample sequenced in a study of OX40 agonist ivuxolimab in advanced cancers. The data were produced by immunoSEQ multiplex PCR, yet TCRdb's version contains in-frame clones alone and is incomplete. This table has tens of thousands of clones, about nine tenths appearing once. The sample in question was CD4+ or CD8+ T cells sorted from blood, obtained in a trial of the OX40 agonist ivuxolimab. These receptors were collected from an adult with an advanced solid tumor such as melanoma, head and neck, liver or kidney cancer.

The genes are TRBV5-8 and TRBJ2-1; the match to TRBD2 covers 11 bases. The germline V gene has CDR1 SGHTS and CDR2 YDEGEE. CDR3 length: 16 residues. Unmatched junction bases numbered 5, after V lost 0 bases and J lost 6 bases. Here the CDR3 reads CASSLAYGTSGNEQFF. CDR3 coding DNA: TGTGCCAGCAGCTTGGCCTACGGGACTAGCGGCAATGAGCAGTTCTTC.

The chain recombines TRBV19 with TRBJ1-5; possible D gene TRBD1, 5 bases. CDR3 length: 17 amino acids. The germline gives CDR1 LNHDA, CDR2 SQIVND (reference sequence). V was clipped by 5 bases and J by 0 bases, with 17 bases between them. CDR3 sequence reads: CASSSPGLIHSNQPQHF. The CDR3 nucleotides read TGTGCCAGTAGTTCTCCGGGACTAATCCATAGCAATCAGCCCCAGCATTTT.